These 16 T cell receptor beta chains came from one sample sequenced in a study of spatial heterogeneity in lung cancer. The time point is: blood at routine non-recurrence follow-up after resection. In TCRdb, the 5' RACE reads were re-called with MiXCR into one record per CDR3 protein. This table holds roughly 34,000 distinct CDR3 sequences, about 7.9% found once. The sample in question was PBMCs, obtained at follow-up. These receptors all come from a male donor with early-stage non-small cell lung cancer.

This clonotype was seen ten or more times. The genes are TRBV2 and TRBJ1-2, with D unresolved. The CDR3 loop spans 15 amino acids. CDR1 and CDR2 from the germline V gene are SNHLY and FYNNEI. V shed 4 bases and J shed 6 bases, with 18 bases lying between them. CDR3 sequence: CASSGETKIGNGYTF. The CDR3 bases are TGTGCCAGCAGTGGGGAAACAAAAATCGGGAATGGCTACACCTTC.

This clonotype has at least ten counts. The chain combines TRBV2 with TRBJ2-5; possible D gene TRBD2, 6 bases. V lost 2 bases and J 4 bases, leaving 11 bases between the germline ends. The germline V gene has CDR1 SNHLY and CDR2 FYNNEI. CDR3 size: 14 residues. Written as DNA, the CDR3 is TGTGCCAGCAGTGAAATCGGGGGAGGAGAGACCCAGTACTTC. It translates to CASSEIGGGETQYF.

This clonotype was found many times. Germline is not matched at one junction end, which may reflect a read error. In DNA, the CDR3 is TGTGCCAGCAGTTTAGAAGTAAGGGGGGTCTTC. This encodes CASSLEVRGVF. This rearrangement joins TRBV12-3 or TRBV12-4 to TRBJ2-1; D possibly matches TRBD1 or TRBD2 (6 bases each). The CDR3 runs to 11 residues.

The chain recombines TRBV12-3 or TRBV12-4 with TRBJ2-7; no clear D. Trimming cost V 6 bases and J 3 bases, with 9 bases left between them. The CDR3 is made up of 12 amino acids. CDR3 sequence reads: CASRRDRYEQYF. The DNA of the CDR3 is TGTGCCAGCAGACGAGACCGCTACGAGCAGTACTTC.

This clonotype has ten or more counts. The genes are TRBV3-1 and TRBJ2-7, with 11 bases matching TRBD1. The germline V gene encodes CDR1 LGHDT and CDR2 YNNKEL (reference sequence). This CDR3 contains 14 residues. Trimming at V came to 1 base and at J to 6 bases, leaving 2 bases not matched to a gene. The CDR3 spells CASSQGGTGGEQYF. CDR3 sequence (DNA): TGTGCCAGCAGCCAAGGAGGGACAGGGGGCGAGCAGTACTTC.

The table lists this clonotype with many counts. The genes are TRBV12-3 or TRBV12-4 and TRBJ2-1; no reliable D call. The V end lost 7 bases, the J end lost 6 bases, and 10 bases lay between the germline ends. This CDR3 is built from 12 residues. DNA for the CDR3: TGTGCCAGCACCCTCCCCCCCAATGAGCAGTTCTTC. It translates to CASTLPPNEQFF.

This clonotype was observed at least ten times. The V and J genes are TRBV24-1 and TRBJ1-2; D is uncertain. Germline CDR1 and CDR2: KGHDR and SFDVKD. V lost 2 bases and J lost 5, with 8 bases in between. The CDR3 covers 13 residues. The CDR3 reads CATSDSLGYGYTF. CDR3 nucleotide sequence: TGTGCCACCAGTGATTCCCTGGGGTATGGCTACACCTTC.

The rearrangement links TRBV29-1 to TRBJ1-5; D is possibly TRBD1 (5 bases). The V gene lost 5 bases and the J gene lost 4 bases, with 12 bases spanning the gap. The CDR3 sequence is 13 residues long. Germline CDR1 and CDR2: SQVTM and ANQGSEA. The chain's CDR3 is CSVKTVENQPQHF. DNA of the CDR3: TGCAGCGTTAAGACAGTTGAAAATCAGCCCCAGCATTTT.

There are a few counts of this clonotype. The chain links TRBV6-5 to TRBJ2-7, with D possibly being TRBD2 (6 bases). Germline CDR1 is MNHEY and CDR2 is SVGAGI. This CDR3 region has 15 residues. Trimming cost V 0 bases and J 2 bases, with 11 bases left between them. CDR3 DNA sequence: TGTGCCAGCAGTTACTCTACAGGAGGGCCCTACGAGCAGTACTTC. This encodes CASSYSTGGPYEQYF.

This clonotype was observed many times. The rearrangement links TRBV7-3 to TRBJ2-5; 8 nucleotides align to TRBD1. CDR1 is SGHTA and CDR2 is FQGTGA in the germline V gene. Unmatched junction bases numbered 3, after V lost 5 bases and J lost 4 bases. There are 13 residues in the CDR3. The CDR3 DNA is TGTGCCAGCAGCAGAGGACAGGGAGAGACCCAGTACTTC. Its translation: CASSRGQGETQYF.

This clonotype was observed many times. This chain links TRBV11-2 with TRBJ2-7; unclear D gene. This CDR3 has 15 residues. V was clipped by 0 bases and J by 3 bases, with 12 bases between them. Germline assignment: CDR1 SGHAT and CDR2 FQNNGV. CDR3 DNA sequence: TGTGCCAGCAGCTTAGATCCGGACGTTATCTACGAGCAGTACTTC. Protein: CASSLDPDVIYEQYF.

The table lists this clonotype with many counts. The V gene is TRBV10-2, the J gene TRBJ2-2; TRBD1 might be the D (5 bases). The CDR3 covers 14 residues. The V gene's germline CDR1 is WSHSY and CDR2 SAAADI. Trimming pared 4 bases from V and 6 bases from J, leaving 12 bases between. This CDR3 reads CASSGDPGSGELFF. The CDR3 bases are TGCGCCAGCAGTGGGGATCCAGGGTCCGGGGAGCTGTTTTTT.

This clonotype was seen at least ten times. CDR3 in amino acids: CASSLGPGNYGYTF. In DNA, the CDR3 is TGTGCCAGCAGTCTCGGTCCTGGCAACTATGGCTACACCTTC. V usage is TRBV6-1 and J usage is TRBJ1-2; D gene uncertain. CDR3 length: 14 amino acids. Between the trimmed V and J ends, which lost 5 bases and 2 bases, there was a span of 12 bases. Germline V CDR1 and CDR2: MNHNS, SASEGT.

This clonotype was counted many times. The rearrangement joins TRBV6-5 to TRBJ2-6, with TRBD1 as a possible D gene (6 bases). This CDR3 comprises 17 residues. Trimming removed 7 bases from V and 0 bases from J, with 16 bases in between. CDR1 and CDR2 from the germline V gene are MNHEY and SVGAGI. This CDR3 is CASITRAGDSGANVLTF. The CDR3 DNA reads as TGTGCCAGCATCACCCGGGCAGGGGACTCTGGGGCCAACGTCCTGACTTTC.

This clonotype was observed many times. V usage is TRBV5-5 and J usage is TRBJ1-3; D perhaps matches TRBD1 (5 bases). The CDR3 runs 15 residues. Germline V gene sequence: CDR1 SGHKS, CDR2 YYEKEE (reference sequence). V was shortened by 0 bases and J by 4 bases, with 11 bases between the two germline ends. CDR3 in amino acids: CASSLAQGLGNTIYF. The CDR3 DNA is TGTGCCAGCAGCTTGGCTCAGGGTCTCGGAAACACCATATATTTT.

This clonotype was detected many times. The chain carries TRBV20-1 and TRBJ2-1; TRBD1 matches 7 bases. CDR1 is DFQATT, CDR2 SNEGSKA, per germline (reference sequence). The V and J ends lost 4 bases and 6 bases, in that order; junction bases with no gene match: 3. The CDR3 consists of 12 residues. CDR3 nucleotides: TGCAGTGCTACCGACAGGGCCAATGAGCAGTTCTTC. Translation: CSATDRANEQFF.